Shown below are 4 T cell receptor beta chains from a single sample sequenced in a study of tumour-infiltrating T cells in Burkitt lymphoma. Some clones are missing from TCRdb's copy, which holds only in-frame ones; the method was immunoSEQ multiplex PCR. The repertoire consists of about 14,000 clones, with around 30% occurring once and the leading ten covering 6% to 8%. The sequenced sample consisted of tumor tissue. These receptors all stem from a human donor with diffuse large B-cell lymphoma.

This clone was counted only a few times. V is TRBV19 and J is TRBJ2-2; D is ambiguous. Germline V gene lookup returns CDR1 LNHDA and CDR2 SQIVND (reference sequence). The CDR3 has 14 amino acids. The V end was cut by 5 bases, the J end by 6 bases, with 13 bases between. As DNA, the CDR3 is TGTGCCAGTAGTCCCTCGTTCGGGTCCGGGGAGCTGTTTTTT. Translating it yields CASSPSFGSGELFF.

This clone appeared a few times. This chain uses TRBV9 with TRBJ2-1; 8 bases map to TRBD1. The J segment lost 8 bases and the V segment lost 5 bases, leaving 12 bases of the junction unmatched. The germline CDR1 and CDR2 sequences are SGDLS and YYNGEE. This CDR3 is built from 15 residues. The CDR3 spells CASRGRTGNPDEQFF. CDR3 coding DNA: TGTGCCAGCAGAGGAAGGACAGGGAATCCCGATGAGCAGTTCTTC.

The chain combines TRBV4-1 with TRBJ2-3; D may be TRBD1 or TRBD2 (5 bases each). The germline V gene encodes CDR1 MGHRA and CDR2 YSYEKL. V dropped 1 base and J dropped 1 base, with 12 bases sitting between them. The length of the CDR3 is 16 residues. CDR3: CASSQAGRSRTDTQYF. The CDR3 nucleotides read TGCGCCAGCAGCCAAGCGGGACGTAGCCGCACAGATACGCAGTATTTT.

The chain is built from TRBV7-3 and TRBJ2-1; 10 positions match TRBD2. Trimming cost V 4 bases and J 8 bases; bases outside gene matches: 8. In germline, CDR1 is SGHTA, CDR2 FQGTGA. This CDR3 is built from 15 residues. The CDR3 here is CASSYSGRGTDEQFF. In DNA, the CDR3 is TGTGCCAGCAGCTACAGCGGGAGGGGGACGGATGAGCAGTTCTTC.